This T cell receptor beta chain was recovered during a study of beta chain features in type 1 diabetes. Study results and limitations: An over-representation of cells with high TCR expression could result from cDNA sequencing. Among patients with Type 1 diabetes, TCRB CDR3s were moderately but significantly shorter in every one of the four CD4+ subsets.

With respect to this clone: Its cognate antigen is unknown. A junction end diverges from the germline sequence, so it may reflect a read error.

TCRB transcripts that were expressed got sequenced, as all of the isolated RNA had been reverse transcribed. Repertoires were generated with immunoSEQ multiplex PCR, while TCRdb's copy carries only in-frame clones and drops some. The table lists tens of thousands of clones, about 48% of them singletons. CDR1 and CDR2 (germline): SGHTA, FQGNSA. CDR3 length: 13 amino acids. Based on CD45RO/CCR7/CD25/CD127/CD95/CD27, CD4+ regulatory, stem cell-like memory, naive and central memory cells were sorted. Purity exceeding 95% was reached by all sorted populations. The source material was central memory CD4+ T cells from blood. This chain joins TRBV7-2 and TRBJ2-7; the D is unclear. The clonotype comes from a man aged 25-40 years with type 1 diabetes. CDR3 DNA: TGTGCCAGCAGCTTAGCCCCCTCCCACGAGCAGTACTTC. It encodes CASSLAPSHEQYF. Supplemented by reference TRBV7-2 and TRBJ2-7, the full variable domain reads GAGVSQSPSNKVTEKGKDVELRCDPISGHTALYWYRQSLGQGLEFLIYFQGNSAPDKSGLPSDRFSAERTGGSVSTLTIQRTQQEDSAVYLCASSLAPSHEQYFGPGTRLTVT.